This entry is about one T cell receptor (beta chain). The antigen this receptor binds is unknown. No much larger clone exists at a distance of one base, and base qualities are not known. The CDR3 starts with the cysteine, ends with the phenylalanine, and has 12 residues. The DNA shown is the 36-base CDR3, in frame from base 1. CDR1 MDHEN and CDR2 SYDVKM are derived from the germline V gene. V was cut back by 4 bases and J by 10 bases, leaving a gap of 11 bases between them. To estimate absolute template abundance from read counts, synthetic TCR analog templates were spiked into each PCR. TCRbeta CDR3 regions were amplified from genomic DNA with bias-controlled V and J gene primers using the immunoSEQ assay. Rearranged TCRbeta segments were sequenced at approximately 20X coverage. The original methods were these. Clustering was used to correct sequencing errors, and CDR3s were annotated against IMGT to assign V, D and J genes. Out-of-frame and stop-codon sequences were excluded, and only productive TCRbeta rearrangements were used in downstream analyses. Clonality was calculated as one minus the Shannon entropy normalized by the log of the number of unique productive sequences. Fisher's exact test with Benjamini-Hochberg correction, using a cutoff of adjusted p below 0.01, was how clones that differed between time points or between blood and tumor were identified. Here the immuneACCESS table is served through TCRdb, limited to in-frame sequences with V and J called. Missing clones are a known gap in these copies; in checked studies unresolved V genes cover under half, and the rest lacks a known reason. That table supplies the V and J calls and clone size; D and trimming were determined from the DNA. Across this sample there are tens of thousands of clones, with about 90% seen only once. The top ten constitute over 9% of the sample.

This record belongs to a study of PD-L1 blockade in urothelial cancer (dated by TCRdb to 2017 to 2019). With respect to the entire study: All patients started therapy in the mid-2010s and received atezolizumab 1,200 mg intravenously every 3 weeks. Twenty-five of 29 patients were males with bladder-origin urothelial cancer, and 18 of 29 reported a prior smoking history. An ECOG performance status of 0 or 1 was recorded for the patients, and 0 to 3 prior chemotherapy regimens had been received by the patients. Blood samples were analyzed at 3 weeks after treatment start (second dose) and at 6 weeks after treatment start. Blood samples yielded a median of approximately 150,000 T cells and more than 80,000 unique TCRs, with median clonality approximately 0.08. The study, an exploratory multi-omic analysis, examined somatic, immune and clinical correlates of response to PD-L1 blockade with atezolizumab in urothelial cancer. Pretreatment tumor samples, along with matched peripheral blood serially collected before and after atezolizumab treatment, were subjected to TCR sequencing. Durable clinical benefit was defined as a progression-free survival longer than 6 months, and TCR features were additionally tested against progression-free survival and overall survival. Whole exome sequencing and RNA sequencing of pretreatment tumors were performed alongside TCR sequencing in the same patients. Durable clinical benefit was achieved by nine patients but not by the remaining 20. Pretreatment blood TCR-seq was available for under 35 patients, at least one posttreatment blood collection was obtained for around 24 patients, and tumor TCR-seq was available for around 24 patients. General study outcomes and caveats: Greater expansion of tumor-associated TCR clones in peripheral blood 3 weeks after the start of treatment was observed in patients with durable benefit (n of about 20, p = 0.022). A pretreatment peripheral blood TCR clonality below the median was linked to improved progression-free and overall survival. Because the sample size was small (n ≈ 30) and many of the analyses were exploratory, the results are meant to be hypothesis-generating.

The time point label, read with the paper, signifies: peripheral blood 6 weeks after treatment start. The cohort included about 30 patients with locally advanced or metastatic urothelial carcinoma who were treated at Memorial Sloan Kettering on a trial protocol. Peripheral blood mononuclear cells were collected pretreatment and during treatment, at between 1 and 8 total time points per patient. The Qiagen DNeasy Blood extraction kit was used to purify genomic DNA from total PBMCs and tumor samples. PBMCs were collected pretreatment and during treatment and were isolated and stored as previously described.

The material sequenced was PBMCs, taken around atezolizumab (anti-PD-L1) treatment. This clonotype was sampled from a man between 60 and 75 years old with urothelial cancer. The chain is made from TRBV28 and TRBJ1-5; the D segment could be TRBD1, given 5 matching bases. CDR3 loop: CASSSRQLPQHF. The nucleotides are TGTGCCAGCAGTTCCAGACAGCTACCCCAGCATTTT.